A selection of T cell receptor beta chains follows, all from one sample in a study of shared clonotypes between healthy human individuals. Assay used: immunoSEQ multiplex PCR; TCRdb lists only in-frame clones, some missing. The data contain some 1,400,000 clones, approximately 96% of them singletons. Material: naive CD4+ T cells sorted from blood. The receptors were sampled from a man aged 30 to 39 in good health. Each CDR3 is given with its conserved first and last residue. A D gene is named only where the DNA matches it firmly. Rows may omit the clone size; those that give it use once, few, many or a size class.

CASGRRSEKLFF,TGTGCCTCGGGGCGGAGGAGTGAAAAACTGTTTTTT,.,TRBJ1-4,.,TRBV6-6
CASSELTPLPLDEQYF,TGTGCCAGCAGTGAACTGACACCGCTTCCCCTTGACGAGCAGTACTTC,.,TRBJ2-7,.,TRBV2
CASHRDPYEQYF,TGTGCCAGCCACAGGGACCCCTACGAGCAGTACTTC,.,TRBJ2-7,.,TRBV27
CASSFPQGTNTEAFF,TGTGCCAGCAGTTTCCCGCAGGGGACTAACACTGAAGCTTTCTTT,.,TRBJ1-1,.,TRBV28
CASSSHTHSYEQYF,TGTGCCAGCAGCTCCCACACGCACTCCTACGAGCAGTACTTC,.,TRBJ2-7,.,TRBV7-2
CASNILVNTEAFF,TGTGCCAGCAACATTCTTGTGAACACTGAAGCTTTCTTT,.,TRBJ1-1,.,TRBV6-1
CASSVGLNTGELFF,TGTGCCAGCAGCGTAGGCCTCAACACCGGGGAGCTGTTTTTT,.,TRBJ2-2,.,TRBV9
CASSHPLGDQYF,TGTGCCAGTAGTCACCCTTTGGGGGACCAGTACTTC,.,TRBJ2-5,.,TRBV19
CASSLEVTGAKNIQYF,TGCGCCAGCAGCTTGGAAGTGACAGGGGCCAAAAACATTCAGTACTTC,TRBD1,TRBJ2-4,.,TRBV5-1
CASSALRTGGAGANVLTF,TGTGCCAGCAGCGCCTTACGCACAGGGGGCGCGGGGGCCAACGTCCTGACTTTC,TRBD1,TRBJ2-6,.,TRBV9
CASRLFGSTYEQYF,TGTGCCAGCAGACTTTTCGGGAGTACCTACGAGCAGTACTTC,.,TRBJ2-7,.,TRBV27
CASSANSGRTSYNEQFF,TGTGCCAGCAGTGCCAATAGCGGGAGGACCTCCTACAATGAGCAGTTCTTC,TRBD2,TRBJ2-1,.,TRBV25-1
CASSLAGTENIQYF,TGTGCCAGCAGTCTGGCCGGGACAGAAAACATTCAGTACTTC,TRBD1,TRBJ2-4,.,TRBV28
CASSLKVNTEAFF,TGTGCCAGCAGCTTAAAGGTAAACACTGAAGCTTTCTTT,.,TRBJ1-1,.,TRBV7-9
CASNPSGGRETQYF,TGTGCCAGCAACCCGAGCGGCGGGAGAGAGACCCAGTACTTC,TRBD2,TRBJ2-5,.,TRBV9
CASSFPLLAGDVNEQFF,TGTGCCAGCAGTTTCCCCTTACTAGCGGGAGACGTTAATGAGCAGTTCTTC,TRBD2,TRBJ2-1,.,TRBV2
CASSFGTGGFVSNQPQHF,TGTGCCAGCAGCTTTGGGACAGGGGGATTCGTCAGCAATCAGCCCCAGCATTTT,TRBD1,TRBJ1-5,.,TRBV7-2
CASSPGGRDEQFF,TGTGCCAGCTCACCAGGGGGTAGGGATGAGCAGTTCTTC,.,TRBJ2-1,.,TRBV18
CASTTVRLGGGYTF,TGTGCCAGCACCACCGTACGTCTAGGCGGAGGCTACACCTTC,.,TRBJ1-2,.,TRBV28
CASSIDGTAGNTIYF,TGTGCCAGTAGTATAGACGGGACGGCTGGAAACACCATATATTTT,.,TRBJ1-3,once,TRBV19
CSAVTSDEQFF,TGCAGTGCTGTGACTAGCGACGAGCAGTTCTTC,TRBD2,TRBJ2-1,.,TRBV20-1
CASSLLTSALSYNEQFF,TGTGCCAGCAGCTTACTAACTAGCGCCCTCTCCTACAATGAGCAGTTCTTC,TRBD2,TRBJ2-1,.,TRBV11-2
CAISESAGSEGYGYTF,TGTGCCATCAGTGAATCGGCGGGGTCTGAGGGCTATGGCTACACCTTC,.,TRBJ1-2,.,TRBV10-3
CASSYFLGTGGNEQYF,TGTGCCAGCAGTTACTTTCTCGGGACAGGGGGAAACGAGCAGTACTTC,TRBD1,TRBJ2-7,.,TRBV6-5
CASSPGTSGSYEQFF,TGCGCCAGCAGCCCCGGGACTAGCGGGAGTTATGAGCAGTTCTTC,TRBD2,TRBJ2-1,.,TRBV5-1
CASSFGRRYSNQPQHF,TGTGCCAGCAGCTTTGGTAGGCGGTATAGCAATCAGCCCCAGCATTTT,.,TRBJ1-5,.,TRBV7-8
CASSPRVWGYEQYF,TGTGCCAGCAGCCCCCGGGTTTGGGGCTACGAGCAGTACTTC,.,TRBJ2-7,.,TRBV7-2
CASSLPGSYNEQFF,TGTGCCAGCAGCTTACCTGGATCCTACAATGAGCAGTTCTTC,.,TRBJ2-1,.,TRBV7-9
CASHPQRLRNEQYF,TGTGCAAGTCACCCGCAGCGTCTTCGGAACGAGCAGTACTTC,.,TRBJ2-7,once,TRBV12-2
CASSFGQYSNQPQHF,TGTGCCAGCAGTTTTGGGCAGTATAGCAATCAGCCCCAGCATTTT,.,TRBJ1-5,.,TRBV28
CASSEEGTLMETQYF,TGTGCCAGCAGTGAAGAGGGGACCTTGATGGAGACCCAGTACTTC,.,TRBJ2-5,.,TRBV2
CASSPDRAYEQYF,TGTGCCAGCAGCCCCGACAGGGCCTACGAGCAGTACTTC,TRBD1,TRBJ2-7,once,TRBV9
CASSPRDREYGYTF,TGTGCCAGCAGCCCCCGGGACAGGGAATATGGCTACACCTTC,TRBD1,TRBJ1-2,.,TRBV11-1
CASSPGGTGRNEQFF,TGTGCCAGCAGCCCAGGAGGGACAGGGCGCAATGAGCAGTTCTTC,TRBD1,TRBJ2-1,.,TRBV5-4
CASSQVYAYEQYF,TGCGCCAGCAGCCAAGTATACGCCTACGAGCAGTACTTC,.,TRBJ2-7,.,TRBV4-1
CASSAPPGQEFF,TGCGCCAGCAGTGCACCCCCGGGACAGGAGTTCTTC,TRBD1,TRBJ2-1,.,TRBV10-2
CSVEIGFAGGQETQYF,TGCAGCGTTGAGATCGGATTTGCAGGGGGTCAAGAGACCCAGTACTTC,TRBD1,TRBJ2-5,once,TRBV29-1
CSVVRNTEAFF,TGCAGCGTTGTGAGGAACACTGAAGCTTTCTTT,.,TRBJ1-1,.,TRBV29-1
CASSQRTGTEAFF,TGTGCCAGCAGCCAGAGGACAGGCACTGAAGCTTTCTTT,TRBD1,TRBJ1-1,.,TRBV2
CASSQVRAGGRGQSAPAF,TGTGCCAGCAGCCAAGTTCGGGCTGGGGGGAGAGGGCAATCAGCCCCAGCATTT,.,TRBJ1-5,.,TRBV14
CASSQLAGVTDTQYF,TGTGCCAGCTCACAACTAGCGGGAGTCACAGATACGCAGTATTTT,TRBD2,TRBJ2-3,.,TRBV18
CASSLTMETQYF,TGCGCCAGCAGCCTGACCATGGAGACCCAGTACTTC,.,TRBJ2-5,.,TRBV5-1
CASSPRPRQVGTEAFF,TGTGCCAGCTCACCTAGACCTCGACAGGTGGGCACTGAAGCTTTCTTT,.,TRBJ1-1,.,TRBV18
CASSGGSYEQYF,TGTGCCAGCAGTGGAGGTTCCTACGAGCAGTACTTC,.,TRBJ2-7,.,TRBV2
CASSLAVGIMNTEAFF,TGCGCCAGCAGCTTGGCCGTGGGCATCATGAACACTGAAGCTTTCTTT,.,TRBJ1-1,.,TRBV5-1
CASSRRHGAQNIQYF,TGTGCCAGCAGCCGGAGACACGGGGCCCAAAACATTCAGTACTTC,.,TRBJ2-4,.,TRBV7-8
CATSRGTGITDTQYF,TGTGCCACCAGCAGAGGGACAGGGATCACAGATACGCAGTATTTT,TRBD1,TRBJ2-3,.,TRBV15
CASSFSWRDTQYF,TGTGCCAGCAGCTTTTCGTGGAGAGATACGCAGTATTTT,.,TRBJ2-3,.,TRBV5-6
CASSLKGAGYEQYF,TGTGCCAGCAGTTTAAAAGGGGCCGGGTACGAGCAGTACTTC,.,TRBJ2-7,.,TRBV27
CASSPSFSRGRQNTGELFF,TGTGCCAGCAGCCCCAGTTTTTCTAGGGGTAGACAGAACACCGGGGAGCTGTTTTTT,.,TRBJ2-2,.,TRBV9
CASSLEQANTEAFF,TGTGCCAGCAGTTTAGAGCAGGCGAACACTGAAGCTTTCTTT,.,TRBJ1-1,.,TRBV27
CSVEDYWETSGRQNEQFF,TGCAGCGTTGAAGATTATTGGGAGACTAGCGGGAGGCAAAATGAGCAGTTCTTC,TRBD2,TRBJ2-1,.,TRBV29-1
CASSVQGSYNEQFF,TGTGCCAGCAGTGTCCAGGGGTCATACAATGAGCAGTTCTTC,.,TRBJ2-1,.,TRBV28
CASSFSRRGNQPQHF,TGTGCCAGCAGCTTTTCTCGTCGAGGCAATCAGCCCCAGCATTTT,.,TRBJ1-5,.,TRBV13
CASVRQGPSNQPQHF,TGTGCCAGCGTCCGACAGGGGCCATCCAATCAGCCCCAGCATTTT,TRBD1,TRBJ1-5,.,TRBV6-1
CASGLGLASTDTQYF,TGTGCTAGTGGTTTGGGGCTAGCGAGCACAGATACGCAGTATTTT,.,TRBJ2-3,.,TRBV12-5
CASSERPDNEQFF,TGTGCCAGCAGTGAGAGACCGGACAATGAGCAGTTCTTC,.,TRBJ2-1,.,TRBV6-1
CASSYEGNTQYF,TGCGCCAGCAGCTACGAGGGAAATACGCAGTATTTT,.,TRBJ2-3,.,TRBV5-1
CASSTFRWGDYGYTF,TGTGCCAGTAGTACGTTTCGGTGGGGGGACTATGGCTACACCTTC,.,TRBJ1-2,once,TRBV19
CASSLGTSIYNEQFF,TGTGCCAGCAGCCTCGGGACTAGCATCTACAATGAGCAGTTCTTC,TRBD2,TRBJ2-1,.,TRBV14